The clone carrying this T cell receptor (beta chain) was recorded once. This sample stems from a study of beta chain features in type 1 diabetes. Overall study context: Patient and healthy donor groups were alike in age, gender and cell yields.

Expressed TCRB transcripts were sequenced because the isolated RNA had all been reverse transcribed beforehand. Assay: immunoSEQ multiplex PCR; the TCRdb copy retains only in-frame clones and omits some. The repertoire consists of some 44,000 clones, with approximately 48% occurring once and the leading ten covering roughly 0.27%. V was clipped by 3 bases and J by 6 bases, with 15 bases between them. The CDR3 runs 14 residues. Germline V gene sequence: CDR1 GTSNPN, CDR2 SVGIG (reference sequence). This clonotype was obtained from a woman aged 25-40 years in good health. The rearrangement joins TRBV30 to TRBJ2-1, with D possibly matching TRBD2 (6 bases). Sequencing was done on a sample of stem cell memory CD4+ T cells from blood. The CDR3 loop reads CAWRVTGAGNEQFF. Written as DNA, the CDR3 is TGTGCCTGGAGGGTTACGGGAGCGGGCAATGAGCAGTTCTTC. The full variable domain, rest sourced from reference TRBV30 and TRBJ2-1, is SQTIHQWPATLVQPVGSPLSLECTVEGTSNPNLYWYRQAAGRGLQLLFYSVGIGQISSEVPQNLSASRPQDRQFILSSKKLLLSDSGFYLCAWRVTGAGNEQFFGPGTRLTVL.